The 21 T cell receptor beta chains presented below share a single source sample, sequenced in a study of T cell changes during pregnancy in multiple sclerosis. Some clones are missing from TCRdb's copy, which holds only in-frame ones; the method was immunoSEQ multiplex PCR. The sample records some 38,000 clones, approximately 90% being singletons. The source was CD4+ T cells from peripheral blood mononuclear cells, collected in the second trimester of pregnancy. The receptors were gathered from a female donor in good health, enrolled as a control in a pregnancy study.

This clone was detected only once. This chain joins TRBV5-4 and TRBJ2-2; a weak D match, TRBD1 (5 bases). Germline V CDR1 and CDR2: SGHNT, YYREEE (reference sequence). Between the trimmed V and J ends, which lost 4 bases and 4 bases, there was a span of 14 bases. The CDR3 length is 15 residues. CDR3 nucleotide sequence: TGTGCCAGCAGCCCCGGGCAGGGCGCCACCGGGGAGCTGTTTTTT. The encoded protein is CASSPGQGATGELFF.

Of note for this clone: Its ends do not fully match the called genes, so a read error is possible. CDR3 bases: TGCGCCGGCAGCCCAGCGCCTGAGTCACCCCTCCACTTT. Amino acid sequence: CAGSPAPESPLHF. The gene calls are TRBV4-3 and TRBJ1-6; D is unresolved. This CDR3 is built from 13 residues. CDR1 is LGHNA, CDR2 YSLEER, per germline.

V gene TRBV2 combines with J gene TRBJ2-1; 7 nucleotides match TRBD1. The CDR3 spans 16 residues. Germline CDR1 reads SNHLY; CDR2 reads FYNNEI. The ends lost 2 bases at V and 4 bases at J; junction bases unmatched: 8. Here the CDR3 DNA reads TGTGCCAGCAGTGAAAGGGTACAGGGGAAATACAATGAGCAGTTCTTC. Translation gives CASSERVQGKYNEQFF.

The V gene is TRBV11-1, the J gene TRBJ2-2; possibly TRBD1 for D (5 bases). The CDR3 covers 14 residues. V was clipped by 4 bases and J by 3 bases, with 9 bases between them. In germline, CDR1 is SGHAT, CDR2 FQDESV (reference sequence). The CDR3 loop is CASSSSRDTGELFF. CDR3 sequence (DNA): TGTGCCAGCAGCTCCTCCAGGGACACCGGGGAGCTGTTTTTT.

The chain carries TRBV7-2 and TRBJ2-7; D is undetermined. The germline V gene encodes CDR1 SGHTA and CDR2 FQGNSA. CDR3 length equals 13 residues. The V end was cut by 5 bases, the J end by 2 bases, with 10 bases between. The CDR3, as DNA: TGTGCCAGCAGCCCCCGACTGGCCTACGAGCAGTACTTC. Translating gives CASSPRLAYEQYF.

The V and J genes are TRBV6-5 and TRBJ2-7, with 7 bases identical to TRBD1. V lost 5 bases to trimming and J lost 6 bases; unmatched junction nucleotides: 10. The CDR3 contains 14 residues. The germline V gene encodes CDR1 MNHEY and CDR2 SVGAGI. CDR3 nucleotide sequence: TGTGCCAGCAGTAAGGGACAGCGCCGTACCGAGCAGTACTTC. This codes for CASSKGQRRTEQYF.

In its sample, this clone was seen once. This rearrangement joins TRBV29-1 to TRBJ2-3; D gene unclear. Trimming shortened V by 4 bases and J by 2 bases, and 10 bases separated the two germline ends. The CDR3 extends over 13 amino acids. CDR1 and CDR2 (germline): SQVTM, ANQGSEA. The CDR3 here is CSVGGENTDTQYF. CDR3 DNA: TGCAGCGTTGGCGGCGAAAACACAGATACGCAGTATTTT.

The rearrangement uses TRBV4-1 and TRBJ2-3; 13 nucleotides match TRBD2. This CDR3 has 16 residues. J was trimmed by 6 bases and V by 5 bases; bases with no gene match: 8. In germline, CDR1 is MGHRA, CDR2 YSYEKL. The CDR3 sequence is CASSKTSGGAGDTQYF. The CDR3, as DNA: TGCGCCAGCAGCAAAACTAGCGGGGGGGCGGGGGATACGCAGTATTTT.

V gene TRBV27 combines with J gene TRBJ1-6; D may be TRBD1 (5 bases). The V end was cut by 6 bases, the J end by 7 bases, with 16 bases between. This CDR3 region has 15 residues. The V gene's germline CDR1 is MNHEY and CDR2 SMNVEV (reference sequence). CDR3 region: CASRPGVGGNSPLHF. CDR3 coding DNA: TGTGCCAGCAGACCGGGGGTTGGTGGGAATTCACCCCTCCACTTT.

The chain combines TRBV2 with TRBJ2-5; D possibly corresponds to TRBD1 (5 bases). Trimming shortened V by 2 bases and J by 4 bases, and 11 bases separated the two germline ends. CDR1 is SNHLY and CDR2 is FYNNEI in the germline V gene. The CDR3 length is 14 residues. In DNA form, the CDR3 reads TGTGCCAGCAGTGAACAGGGTATGGGAGAGACCCAGTACTTC. It encodes CASSEQGMGETQYF.

The chain has TRBV7-9 and TRBJ2-2; 7 bases line up with TRBD1. CDR3 length: 16 amino acids. From germline, CDR1 is SEHNR and CDR2 FQNEAQ (reference sequence). J was trimmed by 3 bases and V by 6 bases; bases with no gene match: 10. CDR3 nucleotide sequence: TGTGCCAGCAGGTTTGACAGGGAAGGGCACACCGGGGAGCTGTTTTTT. Protein product: CASRFDREGHTGELFF.

The chain recombines TRBV7-2 with TRBJ1-4; 7 positions agree with TRBD1. Per the germline V gene, CDR1 is SGHTA and CDR2 is FQGNSA. V was pared by 4 bases and J by 8 bases, with 4 bases of the junction left unmatched. This CDR3 comprises 13 residues. The CDR3 bases are TGTGCCAGCAGCTCGGGACAGAGAGAAAAACTGTTTTTT. It is translated as CASSSGQREKLFF.

The chain couples TRBV7-9 to TRBJ1-1, with unresolved D. Germline assignment: CDR1 SEHNR and CDR2 FQNEAQ (reference sequence). This CDR3 has 12 amino acids. V was trimmed by 2 bases and J by 5 bases, leaving 6 bases between them. The CDR3 loop reads CASSLPLTEAFF. The CDR3 nucleotides read TGTGCCAGCAGCTTACCCCTGACTGAAGCTTTCTTT.

The chain links TRBV29-1 to TRBJ1-2, with TRBD1 as a possible D gene (6 bases). The germline V gene encodes CDR1 SQVTM and CDR2 ANQGSEA. The CDR3 contains 14 residues. With 7 bases removed from V and 0 bases from J, the gap between germline ends came to 15 bases. CDR3 region: CSAVTGRTNYGYTF. CDR3 nucleotides: TGCAGCGCCGTGACAGGACGAACTAACTATGGCTACACCTTC.

V usage is TRBV4-3 and J usage is TRBJ1-5, with TRBD1 as a possible D gene (5 bases). From germline, CDR1 is LGHNA and CDR2 YSLEER. V was shortened by 6 bases and J by 0 bases, with 12 bases between the two germline ends. The CDR3 spans 15 residues. The CDR3 protein is CASRLTENSNQPQHF. CDR3 coding DNA: TGCGCCAGCAGACTGACAGAGAATAGCAATCAGCCCCAGCATTTT.

The CDR3 DNA sequence: TGCGCCAGCGGTAAAGCGGGGGCCTCCTCCTACGAGCAGTACTTC. Amino acid sequence: CASGKAGASSYEQYF. The chain employs TRBV4-1 and TRBJ2-7; 8 bases are shared with TRBD2. The CDR3 contains 15 residues. Germline lookup yields CDR1 MGHRA and CDR2 YSYEKL. The J segment lost 0 bases and the V segment lost 8 bases, leaving 9 bases of the junction unmatched.

This clone was seen once. The J gene is TRBJ1-2, the V gene TRBV27; D gene unclear. With 8 bases removed from V and 7 bases from J, the gap between germline ends came to 11 bases. This CDR3 contains 11 residues. Germline V gene sequence: CDR1 MNHEY, CDR2 SMNVEV (reference sequence). CDR3 amino acids: CASGGMGGYTF. The DNA of the CDR3 is TGTGCCAGCGGAGGGATGGGTGGCTACACCTTC.

This sequence joins TRBV19 and TRBJ2-7; maybe TRBD1 (6 bases). Per germline, CDR1 LNHDA and CDR2 SQIVND (reference sequence). V lost 5 bases and J lost 3, with 17 bases in between. This CDR3 spans 15 amino acids. The CDR3 region is CASSFPGAGDYEQYF. The DNA for the CDR3 is TGTGCCAGTAGTTTTCCCGGGGCAGGGGACTACGAGCAGTACTTC.

V is TRBV10-1 and J is TRBJ2-3, with a tentative D call TRBD1 (6 bases). The length of the CDR3 is 17 residues. In germline, CDR1 is WNHNN, CDR2 SYGVQD (reference sequence). V was trimmed by 8 bases and J by 0 bases, leaving 21 bases between them. In DNA form, the CDR3 reads TGCGCCAGCCGAACATACAGGGCCGCCACTAGCACAGATACGCAGTATTTT. Encoded protein: CASRTYRAATSTDTQYF.

The chain joins TRBV4-3 to TRBJ1-5; D possibly corresponds to TRBD1 (6 bases). V gave up 1 base and J gave up 6 bases, with 10 bases separating them. The CDR3 has 14 residues. Germline values: CDR1 LGHNA, CDR2 YSLEER. Here the CDR3 DNA reads TGCGCCAGCAGCCAAGGGGGCAGGGGTCAGCCCCAGCATTTT. Amino acid sequence: CASSQGGRGQPQHF.

The rearrangement joins TRBV15 to TRBJ1-1, with D unresolved. The CDR3 runs 18 residues. V lost 5 bases, J lost 0 bases, and 22 bases lay in between. Germline V gene lookup returns CDR1 LNHNV and CDR2 YYDKDF (reference sequence). The CDR3 loop reads CATSQLTLAGYLNTEAFF. CDR3 coding DNA: TGTGCCACCAGCCAGTTAACTCTGGCGGGATATTTGAACACTGAAGCTTTCTTT.